Shown below are 15 T cell receptor beta chains from a single sample sequenced in a study of radiotherapy plus CTLA-4 blockade in lung cancer. TCRdb keeps only in-frame clones here, not all; method: immunoSEQ multiplex PCR. The table shows 95,000 to 150,000 clones, with about 90% occurring only once. The sample in question was peripheral blood, obtained from a patient treated with radiotherapy plus ipilimumab. All receptors derive from a human donor with non-small cell lung cancer that progressed on radiotherapy plus ipilimumab.

This clone is a singleton in its sample. The V and J genes are TRBV7-2 and TRBJ2-5, with no clear D. The J call may be incorrect, as the DNA end agrees better with TRBJ2-7. There are 13 residues in the CDR3. CDR1 and CDR2 (germline): SGHTA, FQGNSA. The CDR3 DNA reads as TGTGCCAGCAGCGACCGGATAACCTACGAGCAGTACTTC. Its protein product is CASSDRITYEQYF.

The chain couples TRBV29-1 to TRBJ1-2, with 8 positions matching TRBD1. The CDR3 loop spans 13 amino acids. V lost 0 bases and J lost 7; bases outside the gene matches: 4. Germline V gives CDR1 SQVTM, CDR2 ANQGSEA. CDR3 in DNA: TGCAGCGTTGAAGACACAGGGGGACGTGGCTACACCTTC. Translated: CSVEDTGGRGYTF.

The J gene is TRBJ2-7, the V gene TRBV6-5; D is unresolved. The germline V gene encodes CDR1 MNHEY and CDR2 SVGAGI. V lost 5 bases and J lost 2, with 13 bases in between. The CDR3 extends over 14 amino acids. The CDR3 DNA is TGTGCCAGCAGTGAAATAGGGCCCCCCTACGAGCAGTACTTC. Translated, it gives CASSEIGPPYEQYF.

V usage is TRBV19 and J usage is TRBJ2-7, with D perhaps matching TRBD2 (5 bases). V was trimmed by 3 bases and J by 4 bases, leaving 13 bases between them. The germline CDR1 and CDR2 sequences are LNHDA and SQIVND (reference sequence). The CDR3 spans 14 residues. The CDR3 DNA is TGTGCCAGTAGTATTAGTCTAGCCAATTACGAGCAGTACTTC. Protein product: CASSISLANYEQYF.

The chain carries TRBV25-1 and TRBJ1-1, with no clear D. In germline, CDR1 is MGHDK, CDR2 SYGVNS. The CDR3 loop spans 12 amino acids. Trimming took 8 bases from V and 2 from J, leaving 9 bases between them. The CDR3 DNA follows: TGTGCCAGCGGACGAGGTAACACTGAAGCTTTCTTT. Protein product: CASGRGNTEAFF.

This clone was seen only once. The rearrangement joins TRBV6-5 to TRBJ2-2; perhaps TRBD2 as D (5 bases). The V end was cut by 4 bases, the J end by 3 bases, with 15 bases between. Germline CDR1 reads MNHEY; CDR2 reads SVGAGI. The length of the CDR3 is 16 residues. The CDR3 here is CASSSRGTRDTGELFF. The CDR3 DNA sequence: TGTGCCAGCAGTTCCCGGGGTACGCGGGACACCGGGGAGCTGTTTTTT.

This clone was observed a handful of times. This chain uses TRBV5-1 with TRBJ1-5; D may be TRBD1 (5 bases). In germline, CDR1 is SGHRS, CDR2 YFSETQ. The length of the CDR3 is 15 residues. The V and J ends lost 0 bases and 0 bases respectively, with 7 bases between them. In nucleotides, the CDR3 is TGCGCCAGCAGCTTGGCCGGGGCTAGCAATCAGCCCCAGCATTTT. It specifies CASSLAGASNQPQHF.

V is TRBV5-6 and J is TRBJ2-2; D not resolved. Deletions cut 2 bases from V and 6 bases from J, with 8 bases between. CDR3 size: 13 residues. Germline V gene lookup returns CDR1 SGHDT and CDR2 YYEEEE. The CDR3, as DNA: TGTGCCAGCAGCTTAGTGGGGTCCGGGGAGCTGTTTTTT. Amino acids: CASSLVGSGELFF.

The rearrangement links TRBV19 to TRBJ2-2, with TRBD2 as a possible D gene (6 bases). Per the germline V gene, CDR1 is LNHDA and CDR2 is SQIVND (reference sequence). V dropped 8 bases and J dropped 2 bases, with 12 bases sitting between them. The CDR3 consists of 14 residues. CDR3 in amino acids: CASAWDSNTGELFF. As DNA, the CDR3 is TGTGCCAGTGCTTGGGACTCTAACACCGGGGAGCTGTTTTTT.

This chain joins TRBV2 and TRBJ2-5; 11 positions agree with TRBD2. CDR3 size: 16 residues. CDR1 is SNHLY, CDR2 FYNNEI, per germline. V dropped 1 base and J dropped 2; count of bases not matched to a gene: 3. CDR3 residues: CASSEGLAGGQETQYF. The CDR3 DNA follows: TGTGCCAGCAGTGAAGGGCTAGCGGGAGGACAAGAGACCCAGTACTTC.

This clone came up a few times. V gene TRBV7-3 combines with J gene TRBJ2-7, with 7 bases aligning to TRBD2. The CDR3 has 15 residues. CDR1 and CDR2 (germline): SGHTA, FQGTGA. With V trimmed by 6 bases and J by 9 bases, 17 bases remained unmatched. The CDR3 sequence is CASSRDAGVQRLQYF. The CDR3 DNA reads as TGTGCCAGCAGTAGGGATGCGGGGGTCCAACGCTTGCAGTACTTC.

This clone was picked up a small number of times. This chain uses TRBV2 with TRBJ1-4; 10 bases map to TRBD1. The CDR3 covers 17 residues. V was pared by 2 bases and J by 10 bases, with 13 bases of the junction left unmatched. Germline loops: CDR1 SNHLY, CDR2 FYNNEI. CDR3 nucleotide sequence: TGTGCCAGCAGTGAAAGAGGAGGGACAGGGGTGAAAGTAAAACTGTTTTTT. Translating gives CASSERGGTGVKVKLFF.

The chain uses TRBV5-1 and TRBJ1-1; 8 nucleotides line up with TRBD1. The CDR3 runs to 14 residues. Germline CDR1 and CDR2: SGHRS and YFSETQ. With V trimmed by 8 bases and J by 9 bases, 15 bases remained unmatched. The CDR3 protein is CASCPLGQGQKAFF. In nucleotides, the CDR3 is TGCGCCAGTTGCCCATTAGGACAGGGACAGAAAGCTTTCTTT.

J is TRBJ1-2 and V is TRBV2; D unclear. V gave up 8 bases and J gave up 5 bases, with 15 bases separating them. This CDR3 is built from 13 residues. The germline V gene has CDR1 SNHLY and CDR2 FYNNEI. The CDR3 DNA reads TGTGCCAGCGGGTCAACTCTGAAGTATGGCTACACCTTC. Protein: CASGSTLKYGYTF.

The V call is TRBV29-1, the J call TRBJ1-2; no firm D call. V lost 1 base and J 4 bases, leaving 7 bases between the germline ends. The CDR3 is made up of 12 amino acids. Germline-derived CDR1 and CDR2 are SQVTM and ANQGSEA. CDR3 nucleotides: TGCAGCGTTGAAGGGGGAGGCTATGGCTACACCTTC. Its protein product is CSVEGGGYGYTF. Full variable domain (remainder filled in from reference TRBV29-1 and TRBJ1-2): SAVISQKPSRDICQRGTSLTIQCQVDSQVTMMFWYRQQPGQSLTLIATANQGSEATYESGFVIDKFPISRPNLTFSTLTVSNMSPEDSSIYLCSVEGGGYGYTFGSGTRLTVV.